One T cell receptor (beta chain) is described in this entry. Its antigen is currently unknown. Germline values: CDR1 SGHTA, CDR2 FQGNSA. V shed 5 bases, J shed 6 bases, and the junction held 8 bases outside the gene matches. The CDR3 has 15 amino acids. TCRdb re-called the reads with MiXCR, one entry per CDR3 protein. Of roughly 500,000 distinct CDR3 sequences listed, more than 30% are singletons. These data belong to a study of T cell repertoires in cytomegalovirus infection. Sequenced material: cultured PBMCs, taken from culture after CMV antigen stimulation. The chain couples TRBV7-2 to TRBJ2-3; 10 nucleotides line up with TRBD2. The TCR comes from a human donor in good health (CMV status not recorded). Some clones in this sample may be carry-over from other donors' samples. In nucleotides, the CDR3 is TGTGCCAGCAGCCCCCCGGCTAGCGGGAGTGATACGCAGTATTTT. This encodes CASSPPASGSDTQYF. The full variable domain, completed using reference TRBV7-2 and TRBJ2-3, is GAGVSQSPSNKVTEKGKDVELRCDPISGHTALYWYRQSLGQGLEFLIYFQGNSAPDKSGLPSDRFSAERTGGSVSTLTIQRTQQEDSAVYLCASSPPASGSDTQYFGPGTRLTVL.